The 20 T cell receptor beta chains below all came from one sample that was sequenced in a study of cytomegalovirus exposure and HLA in healthy donors. Method: immunoSEQ multiplex PCR; TCRdb's copy keeps in-frame clones and lacks some. The data show roughly 300,000 clones, around 90% seen once. Sequenced material: PBMCs. The origin of the receptors is a woman in her twenties or thirties in good health and CMV-seropositive.

The chain couples TRBV7-2 to TRBJ1-3; D not resolved. In germline, CDR1 is SGHTA, CDR2 FQGNSA. This CDR3 has 17 amino acids. Trimming removed 5 bases at V and 0 bases at J, with 17 bases between. This chain's CDR3 is CASSLRLDTHSGNTIYF. CDR3 DNA sequence: TGTGCCAGCAGCCTCCGCCTCGACACCCACTCTGGAAACACCATATATTTT.

This chain connects TRBV7-6 to TRBJ1-1, with D tentatively TRBD1 (5 bases). CDR3 length: 16 residues. Trimming removed 1 base at V and 1 base at J, with 13 bases between. Germline V gives CDR1 SGHVS, CDR2 FNYEAQ. The CDR3 here is CASSLVPGGGNTEAFF. The CDR3 region has the DNA TGTGCCAGCAGCTTAGTGCCCGGGGGTGGGAACACTGAAGCTTTCTTT.

V gene TRBV5-1 combines with J gene TRBJ1-2, with a weak D call TRBD1 (6 bases). The CDR3 covers 17 residues. Germline loops: CDR1 SGHRS, CDR2 YFSETQ. V lost 4 bases and J lost 0, with 19 bases in between. This CDR3 reads CASSTWTEKDSNYGYTF. The CDR3, as DNA: TGCGCCAGCAGCACGTGGACAGAGAAAGATTCTAACTATGGCTACACCTTC.

The V and J genes are TRBV29-1 and TRBJ1-1, with TRBD1 matching 8 bases. There are 13 residues in the CDR3. The J segment lost 0 bases and the V segment lost 7 bases, leaving 4 bases of the junction unmatched. Germline-derived CDR1 and CDR2 are SQVTM and ANQGSEA. The CDR3 reads CSAGQGMNTEAFF. In DNA form, the CDR3 reads TGCAGCGCAGGACAGGGCATGAACACTGAAGCTTTCTTT.

The chain employs TRBV5-4 and TRBJ1-1; 7 nucleotides agree with TRBD1. This CDR3 region has 14 residues. V trimming: 4 bases; J trimming: 1 base; junction bases outside the gene matches: 4. Germline CDR1 is SGHNT and CDR2 is YYREEE (reference sequence). The CDR3 DNA is TGTGCCAGCAGCCCGCGACAGGGGAACACTGAAGCTTTCTTT. Protein sequence: CASSPRQGNTEAFF.

This sequence joins TRBV15 and TRBJ2-1, with 10 bases lining up with TRBD2. The CDR3 totals 13 residues. Germline CDR1 LNHNV, CDR2 YYDKDF (reference sequence). Germline trimming cut 10 bases from V and 6 bases from J; bases unmatched to any gene: 6. The CDR3 loop reads CAIGTSALNEQFF. The DNA of the CDR3 is TGTGCCATCGGGACTAGCGCTCTCAATGAGCAGTTCTTC. Based on the CDR3 plus reference TRBV15 and TRBJ2-1, the full variable domain is DAMVIQNPRYQVTQFGKPVTLSCSQTLNHNVMYWYQQKSSQAPKLLFHYYDKDFNNEADTPDNFQSRRPNTSFCFLDIRSPGLGDTAMYLCAIGTSALNEQFFGPGTRLTVL.

The chain joins TRBV7-6 to TRBJ2-3; 7 bases are a match to TRBD2. V was clipped by 5 bases and J by 5 bases; unmatched bases: 4. The V gene's germline CDR1 is SGHVS and CDR2 FNYEAQ. The CDR3 covers 13 residues. The chain's CDR3 is CASSDGGEDTQYF. CDR3 DNA: TGTGCCAGCAGCGATGGGGGGGAAGATACGCAGTATTTT.

The chain combines TRBV9 with TRBJ2-2, with D possibly being TRBD1 (6 bases). The CDR3 is made up of 16 amino acids. Germline CDR1 and CDR2: SGDLS and YYNGEE. With 4 bases removed from V and 2 bases from J, the gap between germline ends came to 15 bases. The CDR3 sequence: CASSNRATGNTGELFF. The CDR3 DNA follows: TGTGCCAGCAGCAACAGGGCCACGGGTAACACCGGGGAGCTGTTTTTT.

The V call is TRBV4-1, the J call TRBJ1-3; D is ambiguous. CDR1 is MGHRA, CDR2 YSYEKL, per germline. Trimming shortened V by 0 bases and J by 0 bases, and 12 bases separated the two germline ends. This CDR3 spans 17 amino acids. The CDR3 DNA sequence: TGCGCCAGCAGCCAAGAGCGTGAGGCCTTCTCTGGAAACACCATATATTTT. It translates to CASSQEREAFSGNTIYF.

The chain employs TRBV4-2 and TRBJ2-6; unclear D gene. V dropped 0 bases and J dropped 1 base, with 7 bases sitting between them. This CDR3 comprises 16 residues. Germline V gene data show CDR1 as LGHNA and CDR2 as YNFKEQ. The CDR3 DNA reads TGTGCCAGCAGCCAAGAGGGCGGTTCTGGGGCCAACGTCCTGACTTTC. This encodes CASSQEGGSGANVLTF.

The sample holds one count of this clone. J is TRBJ1-2 and V is TRBV7-9, with 7 bases identical to TRBD1. Germline V gives CDR1 SEHNR, CDR2 FQNEAQ (reference sequence). The CDR3 totals 14 residues. With V trimmed by 3 bases and J by 6 bases, 7 bases remained unmatched. CDR3 coding DNA: TGTGCCAGCAGCTTGACAGGGATCCCCCATGGCTACACCTTC. Translated: CASSLTGIPHGYTF.

This clone came up a few times. V gene TRBV10-2 combines with J gene TRBJ2-7; 10 positions match TRBD1. The CDR3 extends over 12 amino acids. With 8 bases clipped from V and 7 bases from J, the junction kept 5 bases outside the gene matches. The germline CDR1 and CDR2 sequences are WSHSY and SAAADI. This CDR3 is CASRQGAGEQYF. CDR3 coding DNA: TGCGCCAGCCGACAGGGGGCAGGGGAGCAGTACTTC.

This sequence joins TRBV30 and TRBJ2-7, with D tentatively TRBD1 or TRBD2 (5 bases each). The CDR3 contains 14 residues. Trimming took off 0 bases at V and 4 bases at J, with 13 bases between the two ends. From germline, CDR1 is GTSNPN and CDR2 SVGIG (reference sequence). DNA of the CDR3: TGTGCCTGGAGTGTACCGGGGCTGATGTACGAGCAGTACTTC. Encoded protein: CAWSVPGLMYEQYF.

V usage is TRBV14 and J usage is TRBJ1-1, with D maybe TRBD1 (6 bases). CDR3 length: 12 amino acids. The germline V gene has CDR1 SGHDN and CDR2 FVKESK. V shed 3 bases and J shed 11 bases, with 13 bases lying between them. Here the CDR3 DNA reads TGTGCCAGCAGCCAGGGACACCTGAGGGCTTTCTTT. Translation gives CASSQGHLRAFF.

Points on this clone: The sample holds other DNA sequences that translate to the same CDR3. The chain couples TRBV29-1 to TRBJ2-3; perhaps TRBD2 as D (7 bases). The CDR3 contains 13 residues. Germline V gene lookup returns CDR1 SQVTM and CDR2 ANQGSEA. V was shortened by 6 bases and J by 0 bases, with 10 bases between the two germline ends. Written as DNA, the CDR3 is TGCAGCGTGGGGGGGGCAAGCACAGATACGCAGTATTTT. Its translation: CSVGGASTDTQYF.

The chain recombines TRBV5-1 with TRBJ1-1, with D hard to call. Germline-derived CDR1 and CDR2 are SGHRS and YFSETQ. CDR3 length equals 13 residues. Trimming cost V 0 bases and J 1 base, with 4 bases left between them. CDR3 DNA sequence: TGCGCCAGCAGCTTGGGGGGGAACACTGAAGCTTTCTTT. Translating gives CASSLGGNTEAFF.

The chain joins TRBV27 to TRBJ2-5, with 9 bases identical to TRBD2. Losses at the gene ends were 6 bases for V and 7 bases for J; bases not matched to a gene: 15. Germline CDR1 MNHEY, CDR2 SMNVEV (reference sequence). The CDR3 spans 16 residues. The CDR3 DNA is TGTGCCAGCAGCCCCCCAGGCGGGGGGGCCTTTGGGACCCAGTACTTC. Translation gives CASSPPGGGAFGTQYF.

The chain uses TRBV19 and TRBJ2-3, with a weak D call TRBD2 (5 bases). Trimming removed 7 bases at V and 3 bases at J, with 11 bases between. CDR1 LNHDA and CDR2 SQIVND come from the germline V gene (reference sequence). This CDR3 has 13 residues. CDR3 nucleotide sequence: TGTGCCAGTAAAGCGGACGGGACAGATACGCAGTATTTT. The encoded protein is CASKADGTDTQYF.

The rearrangement links TRBV7-8 to TRBJ1-2; D is unclear. The CDR3 has 13 amino acids. Trimming cost V 4 bases and J 4 bases, with 10 bases left between them. CDR1 and CDR2 (germline): SGHVS, FQNEAQ. CDR3 in DNA: TGTGCCAGCAGCTCAACCGGGATCTATGGCTACACCTTC. This sequence encodes CASSSTGIYGYTF.

The chain links TRBV15 to TRBJ2-1; 9 positions match TRBD2. With 3 bases clipped from V and 5 bases from J, the junction kept 2 bases outside the gene matches. CDR1 is LNHNV and CDR2 is YYDKDF in the germline V gene (reference sequence). This CDR3 is built from 14 residues. This CDR3 reads CATSRTSGDNEQFF. The DNA of the CDR3 is TGTGCCACCAGCAGGACTAGCGGAGACAATGAGCAGTTCTTC.